This TCR beta chain comes out of a study of control samples from healthy donors and cancer patients. This CDR3 is 13 amino acids long. CDR1 is SGDLS, CDR2 YYNGEE, per germline. The ends were cut back, 0 bases at V and 5 bases at J, with 8 bases in the middle. TCRdb's copy holds only in-frame clones and misses some; the assay was immunoSEQ multiplex PCR. Among over 100,000 clones listed, around nine tenths were seen once. V and J are TRBV9 and TRBJ1-1; TRBD1 might be the D (6 bases). This receptor was obtained from a woman in her fifties or sixties in good health. Sequencing was done on a sample of blood. This CDR3 is CASSVEGGTEAFF. The CDR3, as DNA: TGTGCCAGCAGCGTAGAAGGGGGAACTGAAGCTTTCTTT.